A single TCR beta chain is shown here with its context. Using immunoSEQ multiplex PCR, the repertoire was profiled, and TCRdb retains in-frame clones only, with some absent. The sample has tens of thousands of clones; more than 85% are singletons. These data belong to a study of blood T cell repertoires in COVID-19. At the level of the study: The cDNA or gDNA used as material had been derived from T cells, B-cell-depleted T cells, or PBMCs.

With 3 bases removed from V and 7 bases from J, the gap between germline ends came to 10 bases. Germline V gives CDR1 GTSNPN, CDR2 SVGIG (reference sequence). CDR3 length: 13 residues. The sample taken for sequencing was peripheral blood. The gene calls are TRBV30 and TRBJ1-6; D uncertain. This receptor was obtained from a man aged 45-65 years with acute or convalescent COVID-19. As DNA, the CDR3 is TGTGCCTGGAGGTCGGGTAGGAATTCACCCCTCCACTTT. Its protein product is CAWRSGRNSPLHF.